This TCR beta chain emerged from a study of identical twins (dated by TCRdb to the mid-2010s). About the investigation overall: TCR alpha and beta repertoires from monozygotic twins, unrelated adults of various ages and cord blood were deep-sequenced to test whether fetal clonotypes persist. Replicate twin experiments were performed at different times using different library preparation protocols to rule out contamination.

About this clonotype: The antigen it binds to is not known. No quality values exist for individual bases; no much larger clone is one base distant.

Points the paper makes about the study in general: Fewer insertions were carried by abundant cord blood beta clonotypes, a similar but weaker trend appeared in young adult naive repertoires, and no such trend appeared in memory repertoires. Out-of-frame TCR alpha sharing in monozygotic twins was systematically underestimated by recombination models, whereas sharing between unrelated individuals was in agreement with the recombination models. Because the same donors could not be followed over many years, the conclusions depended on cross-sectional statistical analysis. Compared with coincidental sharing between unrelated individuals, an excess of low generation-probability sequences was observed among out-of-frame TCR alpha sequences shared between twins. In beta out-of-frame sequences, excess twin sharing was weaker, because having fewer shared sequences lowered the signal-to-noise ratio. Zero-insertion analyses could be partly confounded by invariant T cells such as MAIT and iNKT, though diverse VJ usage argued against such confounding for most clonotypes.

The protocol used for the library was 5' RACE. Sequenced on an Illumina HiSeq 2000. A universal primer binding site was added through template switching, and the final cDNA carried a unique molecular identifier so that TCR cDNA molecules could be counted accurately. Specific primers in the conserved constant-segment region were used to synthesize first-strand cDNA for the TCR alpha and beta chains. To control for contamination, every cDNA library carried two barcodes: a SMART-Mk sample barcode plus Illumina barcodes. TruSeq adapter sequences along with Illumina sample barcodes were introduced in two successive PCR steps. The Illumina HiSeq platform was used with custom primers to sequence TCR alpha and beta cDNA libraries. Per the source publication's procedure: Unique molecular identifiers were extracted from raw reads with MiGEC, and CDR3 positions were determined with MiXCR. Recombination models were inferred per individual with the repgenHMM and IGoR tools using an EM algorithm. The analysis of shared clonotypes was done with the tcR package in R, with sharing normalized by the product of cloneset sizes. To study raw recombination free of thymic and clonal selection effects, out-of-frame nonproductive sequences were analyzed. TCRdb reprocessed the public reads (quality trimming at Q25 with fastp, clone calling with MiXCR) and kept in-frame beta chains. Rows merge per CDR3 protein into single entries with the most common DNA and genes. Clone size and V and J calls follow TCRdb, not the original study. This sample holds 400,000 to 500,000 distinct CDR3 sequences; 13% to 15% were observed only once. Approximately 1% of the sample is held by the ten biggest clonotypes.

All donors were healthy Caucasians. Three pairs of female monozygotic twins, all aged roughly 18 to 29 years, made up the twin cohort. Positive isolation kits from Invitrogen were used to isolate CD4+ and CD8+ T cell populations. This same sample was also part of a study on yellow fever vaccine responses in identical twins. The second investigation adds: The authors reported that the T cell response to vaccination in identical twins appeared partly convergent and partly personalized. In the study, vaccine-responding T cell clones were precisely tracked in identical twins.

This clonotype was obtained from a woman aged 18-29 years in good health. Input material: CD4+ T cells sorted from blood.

The CDR3 reads as follows: CASSASDSQETQYF. DNA sequence: TGTGCCAGCAGCGCTAGTGACTCCCAAGAGACCCAGTACTTC. This chain is built from TRBV9 and TRBJ2-5; the D segment cannot be called with confidence. The CDR3 runs 14 amino acids, cysteine and phenylalanine included. Of the read, only the CDR3 DNA is kept; its 42 bases are in frame from base 1. The CDR1 and CDR2 encoded by the germline V gene are SGDLS and YYNGEE. Trimming removed 3 bases from V and 1 base from J, leaving 10 bases between the germline ends.